This TCR beta chain was obtained from a study of blood T cell repertoires in COVID-19. Profiled with immunoSEQ multiplex PCR; TCRdb holds only in-frame clones, not every one. The sample has about 58,000 clones; 89% are singletons. Germline CDR1 and CDR2: SGHDN and FVKESK. Between the trimmed V and J ends, which lost 2 bases and 0 bases, there was a span of 10 bases. This CDR3 is 15 amino acids long. Material for sequencing was peripheral blood. The chain has TRBV14 and TRBJ1-1; possibly TRBD1 for D (6 bases). This TCR came from a woman aged 55-69 years with active COVID-19. CDR3 sequence (DNA): TGTGCCAGCAGCCAACTGGGACATATGAACACTGAAGCTTTCTTT. It yields the protein CASSQLGHMNTEAFF.